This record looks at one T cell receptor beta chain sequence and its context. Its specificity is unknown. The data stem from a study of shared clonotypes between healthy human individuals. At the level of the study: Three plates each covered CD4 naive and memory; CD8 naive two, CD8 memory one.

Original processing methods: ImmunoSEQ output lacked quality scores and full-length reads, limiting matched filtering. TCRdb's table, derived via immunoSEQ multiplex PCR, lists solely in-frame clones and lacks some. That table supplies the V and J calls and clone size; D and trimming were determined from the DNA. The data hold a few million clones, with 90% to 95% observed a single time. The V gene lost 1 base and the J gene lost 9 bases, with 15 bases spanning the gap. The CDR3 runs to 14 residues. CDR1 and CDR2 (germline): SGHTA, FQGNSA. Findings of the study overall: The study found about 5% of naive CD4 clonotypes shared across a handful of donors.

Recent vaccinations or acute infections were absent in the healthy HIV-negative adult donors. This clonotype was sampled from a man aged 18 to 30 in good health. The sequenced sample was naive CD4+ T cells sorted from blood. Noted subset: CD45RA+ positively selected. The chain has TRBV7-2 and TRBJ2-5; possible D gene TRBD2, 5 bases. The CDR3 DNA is TGTGCCAGCAGCTTAGGAGTCCAAGCGGCGTCCCAGTACTTC. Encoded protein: CASSLGVQAASQYF.